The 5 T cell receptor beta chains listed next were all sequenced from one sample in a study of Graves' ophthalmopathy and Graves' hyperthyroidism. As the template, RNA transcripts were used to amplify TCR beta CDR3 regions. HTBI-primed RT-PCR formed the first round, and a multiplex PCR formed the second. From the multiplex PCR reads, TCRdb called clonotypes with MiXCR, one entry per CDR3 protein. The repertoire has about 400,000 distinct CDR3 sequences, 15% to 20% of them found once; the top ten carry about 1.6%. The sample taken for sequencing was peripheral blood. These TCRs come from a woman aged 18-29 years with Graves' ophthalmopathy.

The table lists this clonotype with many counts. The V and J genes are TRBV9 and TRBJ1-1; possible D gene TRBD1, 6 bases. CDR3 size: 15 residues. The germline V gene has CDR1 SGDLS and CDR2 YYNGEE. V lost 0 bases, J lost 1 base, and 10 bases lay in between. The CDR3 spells CASSVEGGPNTEAFF. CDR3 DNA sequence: TGTGCCAGCAGCGTAGAAGGGGGGCCGAACACTGAAGCTTTCTTT.

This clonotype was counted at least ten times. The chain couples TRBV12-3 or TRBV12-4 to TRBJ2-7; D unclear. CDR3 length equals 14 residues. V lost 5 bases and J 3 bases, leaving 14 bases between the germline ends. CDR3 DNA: TGTGCCAGCAGTCCCGAGTTTTCCGACTACGAGCAGTACTTC. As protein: CASSPEFSDYEQYF.

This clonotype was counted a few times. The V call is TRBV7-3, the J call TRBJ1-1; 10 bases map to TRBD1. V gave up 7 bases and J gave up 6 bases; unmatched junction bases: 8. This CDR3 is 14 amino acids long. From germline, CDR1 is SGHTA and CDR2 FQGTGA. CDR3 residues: CASTATGGLSEAFF. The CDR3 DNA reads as TGTGCCAGCACCGCGACAGGGGGCTTATCTGAAGCTTTCTTT.

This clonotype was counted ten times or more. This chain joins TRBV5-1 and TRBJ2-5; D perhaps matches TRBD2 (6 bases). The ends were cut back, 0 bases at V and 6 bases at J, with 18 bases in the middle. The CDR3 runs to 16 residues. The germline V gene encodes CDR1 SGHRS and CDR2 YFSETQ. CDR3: CASSLDGTGARKTQYF. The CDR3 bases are TGCGCCAGCAGCTTGGATGGGACGGGAGCGAGAAAGACCCAGTACTTC.

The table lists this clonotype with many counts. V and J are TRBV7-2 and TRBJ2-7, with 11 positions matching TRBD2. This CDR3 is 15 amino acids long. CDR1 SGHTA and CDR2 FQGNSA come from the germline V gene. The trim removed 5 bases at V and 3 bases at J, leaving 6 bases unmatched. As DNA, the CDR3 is TGTGCCAGCAGCCACACTAGCGGGAGTCACTACGAGCAGTACTTC. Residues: CASSHTSGSHYEQYF.